This T cell receptor beta chain came from a study of blood T cell repertoires in COVID-19. Study overall: Collection of acute and convalescent COVID-19 samples took place in the United States, Italy and Spain.

Repertoires were generated with immunoSEQ multiplex PCR, while TCRdb's copy carries only in-frame clones and drops some. The data contain 140,000 to 150,000 clones, approximately 80% of them singletons. The CDR3 has 14 residues. V shed 3 bases, J shed 4 bases, and the junction held 1 base outside the gene matches. Germline CDR1 reads SGHAT; CDR2 reads FQNNGV. The clonotype comes from a human donor in a cohort sampled during active COVID-19. The material sequenced was peripheral blood. This rearrangement joins TRBV11-2 to TRBJ2-1; 9 bases map to TRBD2. In DNA form, the CDR3 reads TGTGCCAGCAGCTTTAGCGGGAGTTACAATGAGCAGTTCTTC. Its translation is CASSFSGSYNEQFF.